The clone carrying this TCR beta chain appeared once. The protocol was immunoSEQ multiplex PCR, while the TCRdb copy is restricted to in-frame clones and leaves out a portion. The table lists 80,000 or so clones, around nine tenths of them singletons. These data come from a study of T cell responses to AZD1222 COVID-19 vaccine. Trimming removed 0 bases at V and 4 bases at J, with 13 bases between. Germline values: CDR1 SGHDT, CDR2 YYEEEE. The CDR3 is 16 amino acids. The V gene is TRBV5-6, the J gene TRBJ1-4; D is unresolved. The TCR comes from an adult in good health. The sequencing used peripheral blood, collected on day 0 of AZD1222 vaccination. CDR3 sequence: CASSLAGFGYNEKLFF. DNA for the CDR3: TGTGCCAGCAGCTTGGCCGGGTTCGGATATAATGAAAAACTGTTTTTT.